Below are 12 T cell receptor beta chains sequenced from a single sample in a study of T cell repertoires in cytomegalovirus infection. TCRdb called the reads again in MiXCR, with one record for every CDR3 protein. The sample records 600,000 to 800,000 distinct CDR3 sequences, more than 20% being singletons. Sequenced input: CD8+ T cells from PBMCs. All receptors derive from a human donor in good health (CMV status not recorded). Some clones in this sample may be carry-over from other donors' samples.

The table lists this clonotype with a few counts. The chain employs TRBV20-1 and TRBJ1-4, with TRBD1 matching over 10 bases. Germline V gene sequence: CDR1 DFQATT, CDR2 SNEGSKA (reference sequence). The ends lost 2 bases at V and 7 bases at J; junction bases unmatched: 7. The CDR3 is made up of 15 amino acids. Here the CDR3 reads CSARPRQGAREKLFF. The DNA of the CDR3 is TGCAGTGCTAGACCTCGACAGGGGGCGCGTGAAAAACTGTTTTTT.

This clonotype was seen a handful of times. The chain recombines TRBV15 with TRBJ2-1, with no clear D. Germline values: CDR1 LNHNV, CDR2 YYDKDF (reference sequence). V shed 0 bases and J shed 7 bases, with 13 bases lying between them. The CDR3 is 15 residues long. The CDR3 DNA follows: TGTGCCACCAGCAGAGATTCCTTGGACGGGAATGAGCAGTTCTTC. Residues: CATSRDSLDGNEQFF.

A note on this clonotype: A read error is possible here, since a much larger clone lies one base away. This chain uses TRBV11-2 with TRBJ2-1; D ambiguous. The germline CDR1 and CDR2 sequences are SGHAT and FQNNGV. The CDR3 loop spans 16 amino acids. V lost 0 bases and J lost 9, with 18 bases in between. In DNA form, the CDR3 reads TGTGCCAGCAGCTTAGAAACTGCGTTAGCCGACTTTGAGCAGTTCTTC. Its protein product is CASSLETALADFEQFF.

This clonotype appeared many times. The chain recombines TRBV24-1 with TRBJ2-3, with 11 positions matching TRBD2. In germline, CDR1 is KGHDR, CDR2 SFDVKD. The V and J ends lost 3 bases and 5 bases, in that order; junction bases with no gene match: 6. This CDR3 contains 16 residues. CDR3 sequence reads: CATSDNLAGGEDTQYF. CDR3 DNA sequence: TGTGCCACCAGTGATAACCTAGCGGGGGGAGAAGATACGCAGTATTTT.

This clonotype was recorded once. Mismatch with germline at one junction end may stem from a read error. The J gene is TRBJ1-4, the V gene TRBV25-1; the match to TRBD1 covers 7 bases. This CDR3 comprises 14 residues. Germline CDR1 reads MGHDK; CDR2 reads SYGVNS. The chain's CDR3 is CASSEFRGYENLFF. Written as DNA, the CDR3 is TGTGCCAGCAGTGAATTCAGGGGGTATGAAAATCTGTTTTTT.

This clonotype was detected ten times or more. V and J are TRBV12-5 and TRBJ2-3; D may be TRBD1 (5 bases). The V and J ends lost 2 bases and 4 bases respectively, with 19 bases between them. This CDR3 comprises 17 residues. The germline V gene has CDR1 LGHNT and CDR2 FRNRAP. CDR3 bases: TGTGCTAGTGGTTTGAACCAGGGAATTTTTGGCGCAGATACGCAGTATTTT. Translating it yields CASGLNQGIFGADTQYF.

This clonotype was seen only a few times. J is TRBJ2-5 and V is TRBV7-9, with D hard to call. The CDR3 length is 15 residues. Trimming pared 5 bases from V and 4 bases from J, leaving 17 bases between. Per the germline V gene, CDR1 is SEHNR and CDR2 is FQNEAQ (reference sequence). The chain's CDR3 is CASSPDTKTLETQYF. CDR3 nucleotides: TGTGCCAGCAGCCCCGACACCAAGACCCTAGAGACCCAGTACTTC.

About this clonotype itself: A read error may be the cause here, since a much bigger clone is one base away. The chain carries TRBV28 and TRBJ1-4; D call uncertain. Germline V gene data show CDR1 as MDHEN and CDR2 as SYDVKM. This CDR3 comprises 13 residues. CDR3 bases: TGTGTCAGCAGTATCGAGGCCGATGAAAAACTGTTTTTT. Amino acids: CVSSIEADEKLFF.

The table lists this clonotype with many counts. This chain joins TRBV7-8 and TRBJ2-7, with D hard to call. The germline V gene encodes CDR1 SGHVS and CDR2 FQNEAQ. The V end lost 5 bases, the J end lost 7 bases, and 15 bases lay between the germline ends. The CDR3 sequence is 13 residues long. The CDR3 loop reads CASSQSSIREQYF. As DNA, the CDR3 is TGTGCCAGCAGCCAATCCTCTATCAGAGAGCAGTACTTC.

The gene calls are TRBV20-1 and TRBJ1-2; no reliable D call. V shed 6 bases and J shed 9 bases, with 17 bases lying between them. Germline lookup yields CDR1 DFQATT and CDR2 SNEGSKA (reference sequence). CDR3 size: 12 residues. CDR3 sequence (DNA): TGCAGTGCGGCCCCGGGGTTTGGGAGCTACACCTTC. Protein product: CSAAPGFGSYTF.

At least ten counts were recorded for this clonotype. The chain links TRBV7-2 to TRBJ2-7; 9 bases fit TRBD1. The CDR3 contains 15 residues. Germline CDR1 reads SGHTA; CDR2 reads FQGNSA. Trimming cost V 7 bases and J 4 bases; bases outside gene matches: 11. The CDR3 DNA sequence: TGTGCCAGCACTGAGGGACAGGGTTTCGGATACGAGCAGTACTTC. This gives the protein CASTEGQGFGYEQYF.

The V call is TRBV2, the J call TRBJ2-3, with D unresolved. The germline V and J ends were trimmed by 4 bases and 1 base, with 6 bases remaining between them. Per germline, CDR1 SNHLY and CDR2 FYNNEI. CDR3 length equals 13 residues. Here the CDR3 reads CASSGPRTDTQYF. CDR3 DNA sequence: TGTGCCAGCAGTGGTCCCCGCACAGATACGCAGTATTTT.